The 28 T cell receptor beta chains presented below share a single source sample, sequenced in a study of blood T cell repertoires in COVID-19 (TCRdb year 2020). Libraries were prepared through the immunoSEQ multiplex PCR assay. TCRdb retrieved this table from immuneACCESS and kept in-frame rearrangements only. Not all clones are present; in checked studies, unresolved V genes account for under half, and no reason is known for the remainder. The sample includes tens of thousands of clones, with approximately 90% observed a single time. The top ten clonotypes cover around 20% of the sample. The sequenced sample was peripheral blood. The receptors here all came from an elderly woman with acute or convalescent COVID-19.

A single count supports this clone. The chain uses TRBV5-6 and TRBJ2-3; 11 bases line up with TRBD2. This CDR3 is built from 17 residues. The germline CDR1 and CDR2 sequences are SGHDT and YYEEEE. The ends lost 3 bases at V and 0 bases at J; junction bases unmatched: 6. The DNA of the CDR3 is TGTGCCAGCAGCTCTATTCTAGCGGGGGGTAGCACAGATACGCAGTATTTT. Amino acid sequence: CASSSILAGGSTDTQYF.

The chain employs TRBV2 and TRBJ2-3; the match to TRBD1 covers 8 bases. This CDR3 is 16 amino acids long. V lost 4 bases to trimming and J lost 3 bases; unmatched junction nucleotides: 9. Germline-derived CDR1 and CDR2 are SNHLY and FYNNEI. CDR3 sequence: CASSGRTGTGTDTQYF. DNA for the CDR3: TGTGCCAGCAGTGGACGGACAGGGACGGGGACAGATACGCAGTATTTT.

This chain uses TRBV28 with TRBJ1-2; 8 bases agree with TRBD1. CDR3 length: 15 residues. Germline CDR1 is MDHEN and CDR2 is SYDVKM. J gave up 8 bases and V 4 bases, and 12 bases lay outside the gene matches. The CDR3 reads CASSWGSGGRGGYTF. The CDR3 coding sequence is TGTGCCAGCAGTTGGGGGTCAGGGGGCAGAGGAGGCTACACCTTC.

CDR3 loop: CASSPDKTQPQHF. The DNA for the CDR3 is TGTGCCAGCTCACCTGACAAAACCCAGCCCCAGCATTTT. J is TRBJ1-5 and V is TRBV18; D unresolved. V was shortened by 3 bases and J by 7 bases, with 10 bases between the two germline ends. Germline V gene lookup returns CDR1 KGHSH and CDR2 LQKENI. The length of the CDR3 is 13 residues.

The CDR3 here is CASSLRTSGRARTDTQYF. Here the CDR3 DNA reads TGTGCCAGCTCACTCCGGACTAGCGGGAGGGCCAGGACAGATACGCAGTATTTT. The chain couples TRBV18 to TRBJ2-3; 15 bases line up with TRBD2. The CDR3 runs 18 residues. Germline V gene data show CDR1 as KGHSH and CDR2 as LQKENI. V shed 4 bases and J 3 bases; nucleotides not matched to a gene: 8.

The chain uses TRBV6-1 and TRBJ2-2; 9 bases line up with TRBD1. The CDR3 totals 17 residues. The V and J ends lost 2 bases and 4 bases, in that order; junction bases with no gene match: 8. CDR1 and CDR2 (germline): MNHNS, SASEGT. CDR3 amino acids: CASSELGQGLFTGELFF. As DNA, the CDR3 is TGTGCCAGCAGTGAACTCGGACAGGGGCTTTTCACCGGGGAGCTGTTTTTT.

This chain links TRBV21-1 with TRBJ2-7; the D call TRBD1 from the table was never checked on the DNA. TRBV21-1 is recorded as a pseudogene. The CDR3 has 15 amino acids. CDR3 region: CASSVLGTGGLTQYF. The CDR3 DNA sequence: TGTGCCAGCAGCGTCCTCGGGACAGGGGGCTTAACGCAGTACTTC.

The rearrangement uses TRBV6-5 and TRBJ2-5; D is undetermined. The CDR3 is 12 amino acids. From germline, CDR1 is MNHEY and CDR2 SVGAGI. The V end was cut by 6 bases, the J end by 3 bases, with 8 bases between. The chain's CDR3 is CASSPQEETQYF. CDR3 coding DNA: TGTGCCAGCAGCCCCCAGGAAGAGACCCAGTACTTC.

The J gene is TRBJ1-4, the V gene TRBV28; D perhaps matches TRBD1 (6 bases). Trimming removed 5 bases from V and 9 bases from J, with 19 bases in between. CDR3 size: 15 residues. From germline, CDR1 is MDHEN and CDR2 SYDVKM. CDR3: CASSPSGERRKKLFF. The DNA for the CDR3 is TGTGCCAGCAGTCCATCAGGGGAGCGGCGGAAAAAACTGTTTTTT.

This clone appeared a single time. V is TRBV27 and J is TRBJ2-6; 7 bases fit TRBD1. Losses at the gene ends were 0 bases for V and 5 bases for J; bases not matched to a gene: 10. The CDR3 spans 18 residues. From germline, CDR1 is MNHEY and CDR2 SMNVEV (reference sequence). CDR3 region: CASSLSWDRKRRANVLTF. Here the CDR3 DNA reads TGTGCCAGCAGTTTATCGTGGGACAGAAAGAGGCGGGCCAACGTCCTGACTTTC.

The genes are TRBV19 and TRBJ1-1; no clear D. In germline, CDR1 is LNHDA, CDR2 SQIVND (reference sequence). Deletions cut 3 bases from V and 5 bases from J, with 13 bases between. The CDR3 runs 14 residues. The CDR3 sequence is CASSMRVFKTEAFF. The CDR3 bases are TGTGCCAGTAGTATGAGAGTTTTCAAGACTGAAGCTTTCTTT. The whole variable domain, filled in from reference TRBV19 and TRBJ1-1, reads DGGITQSPKYLFRKEGQNVTLSCEQNLNHDAMYWYRQDPGQGLRLIYYSQIVNDFQKGDIAEGYSVSREKKESFPLTVTSAQKNPTAFYLCASSMRVFKTEAFFGQGTRLTVV.

CDR3 in DNA: TGTGCCAGCAGCGTTCCGGGACAGGGGACCGGGGAGCTGTTTTTT. Its translation: CASSVPGQGTGELFF. The chain employs TRBV5-6 and TRBJ2-2, with 10 bases that match TRBD1. J gave up 5 bases and V 4 bases, and 5 bases lay outside the gene matches. From germline, CDR1 is SGHDT and CDR2 YYEEEE. This CDR3 is built from 15 residues.

The CDR3 coding sequence is TGTGCCAGCAGCCGTCCCGGGAACTATGGCTACACCTTC. The encoded protein is CASSRPGNYGYTF. The V call is TRBV5-4, the J call TRBJ1-2; no definite D call. V lost 4 bases and J 2 bases, leaving 9 bases between the germline ends. The germline CDR1 and CDR2 sequences are SGHNT and YYREEE (reference sequence). The CDR3 extends over 13 amino acids.

This chain uses TRBV28 with TRBJ2-2; a weak D match, TRBD2 (5 bases). The CDR3 consists of 16 residues. The V gene's germline CDR1 is MDHEN and CDR2 SYDVKM. Trimming pared 8 bases from V and 0 bases from J, leaving 16 bases between. In nucleotides, the CDR3 is TGTGCCAGCGGAAGCGGAGGACGGCCGAACACCGGGGAGCTGTTTTTT. Translated, it gives CASGSGGRPNTGELFF.

The CDR3 DNA follows: TGCAGCGTTGAACCGGGAGCTAGCACAGATACGCAGTATTTT. It is translated as CSVEPGASTDTQYF. This chain uses TRBV29-1 with TRBJ2-3; D may be TRBD2 (6 bases). V was pared by 2 bases and J by 0 bases, with 9 bases between. CDR3 length: 14 amino acids. Germline-derived CDR1 and CDR2 are SQVTM and ANQGSEA.

The J gene is TRBJ2-3, the V gene TRBV7-9; perhaps TRBD2 as D (6 bases). V was shortened by 6 bases and J by 0 bases, with 10 bases between the two germline ends. Germline V gives CDR1 SEHNR, CDR2 FQNEAQ (reference sequence). This CDR3 comprises 14 residues. CDR3 protein: CASRAGISTDTQYF. The CDR3 coding sequence is TGTGCCAGCAGGGCGGGGATAAGCACAGATACGCAGTATTTT.

This clone was found a few times. The chain links TRBV28 to TRBJ2-7, with unresolved D. V dropped 5 bases and J dropped 0 bases, with 14 bases sitting between them. This CDR3 region has 15 residues. The germline gives CDR1 MDHEN, CDR2 SYDVKM. The CDR3 nucleotides are TGTGCCAGCAGTACGCCATCGGTTAGCTCCTACGAGCAGTACTTC. Translated, it gives CASSTPSVSSYEQYF.

The chain couples TRBV7-9 to TRBJ1-1; 8 nucleotides align to TRBD1. CDR3 length: 14 amino acids. CDR1 and CDR2 from the germline V gene are SEHNR and FQNEAQ (reference sequence). Losses at the gene ends were 4 bases for V and 4 bases for J; bases not matched to a gene: 5. CDR3 in DNA: TGTGCCAGCAGCTCAGGACAGGGTCCCACTGAAGCTTTCTTT. Residues: CASSSGQGPTEAFF. Complete variable domain (other parts from reference TRBV7-9 and TRBJ1-1): DTGVSQNPRHKITKRGQNVTFRCDPISEHNRLYWYRQTLGQGPEFLTYFQNEAQLEKSRLLSDRFSAERPKGSFSTLEIQRTEQGDSAMYLCASSSGQGPTEAFFGQGTRLTVV.

The gene calls are TRBV19 and TRBJ1-2; D is ambiguous. Germline V gene data show CDR1 as LNHDA and CDR2 as SQIVND (reference sequence). The CDR3 has 14 residues. V lost 2 bases, J lost 0 bases, and 7 bases lay in between. The CDR3 sequence is CASSIRLANYGYTF. The CDR3 DNA follows: TGTGCCAGTAGTATACGCTTAGCTAACTATGGCTACACCTTC.

V and J are TRBV7-2 and TRBJ1-3; the match to TRBD1 covers 7 bases. Germline CDR1 SGHTA, CDR2 FQGNSA. The junction had 3 bases not matched to a gene; V was cut back by 5 bases and J by 2 bases. The CDR3 covers 14 residues. CDR3 protein: CASSPQGAGNTIYF. The DNA for the CDR3 is TGTGCCAGCAGCCCCCAGGGGGCTGGAAACACCATATATTTT.

The genes are TRBV7-2 and TRBJ1-5, with 11 bases fitting TRBD1. Per the germline V gene, CDR1 is SGHTA and CDR2 is FQGNSA. This CDR3 has 14 residues. V shed 6 bases, J shed 6 bases, and the junction held 4 bases outside the gene matches. CDR3 sequence (DNA): TGTGCCAGCAGTCCGGACAGGGGGCTTCAGCCCCAGCATTTT. Its translation: CASSPDRGLQPQHF.

The CDR3 DNA is TGTGCCATCAGTGATGAGGGTCCCCGACTAGCGGGGGGACCGTCTGGGGCCAACGTCCTGACTTTC. Translated: CAISDEGPRLAGGPSGANVLTF. V is TRBV10-3 and J is TRBJ2-6; 13 bases match TRBD2. CDR1 is ENHRY, CDR2 SYGVKD, per germline. The CDR3 length is 22 residues. Trimming cost V 3 bases and J 1 base; bases outside gene matches: 15.

This rearrangement joins TRBV28 to TRBJ1-6; D ambiguous. The CDR3 totals 14 residues. V lost 4 bases, J lost 1 base, and 5 bases lay in between. Germline loops: CDR1 MDHEN, CDR2 SYDVKM. The CDR3 DNA reads as TGTGCCAGCAGTTCCCTGTCCTATAATTCACCCCTCCACTTT. Its protein product is CASSSLSYNSPLHF.

This chain joins TRBV28 and TRBJ2-2, with a possible D match to TRBD2 (6 bases). With 2 bases removed from V and 7 bases from J, the gap between germline ends came to 14 bases. The CDR3 loop spans 15 amino acids. The germline CDR1 and CDR2 sequences are MDHEN and SYDVKM. The CDR3 DNA is TGTGCCAGCAGTTTAGCGGGGAAAGTTTTCGGGGAGCTGTTTTTT. It translates to CASSLAGKVFGELFF.

This rearrangement joins TRBV27 to TRBJ2-7, with 9 bases matching TRBD2. Trimming took 3 bases from V and 0 from J; bases not matched to a gene: 6. Germline lookup yields CDR1 MNHEY and CDR2 SMNVEV (reference sequence). The CDR3 sequence is 16 residues long. CDR3 residues: CASSFNSGGLSYEQYF. CDR3 nucleotide sequence: TGTGCCAGCAGTTTTAATAGCGGGGGACTCTCCTACGAGCAGTACTTC.

In its sample, this clone was seen a few times. The chain recombines TRBV19 with TRBJ1-2, with no clear D. CDR1 LNHDA and CDR2 SQIVND come from the germline V gene (reference sequence). The ends were cut back, 3 bases at V and 10 bases at J, with 12 bases in the middle. This CDR3 is 12 amino acids long. The CDR3 loop reads CASSINERDYTF. The CDR3 DNA reads TGTGCCAGTAGTATTAACGAGCGGGACTACACCTTC.

J is TRBJ1-4 and V is TRBV2, with 7 bases fitting TRBD1. V was pared by 7 bases and J by 6 bases, with 5 bases of the junction left unmatched. The CDR3 sequence is 13 residues long. Germline loops: CDR1 SNHLY, CDR2 FYNNEI. The CDR3 nucleotides read TGTGCCAGCAAGACAGGGTTGCATGAAAAACTGTTTTTT. Translation gives CASKTGLHEKLFF.

The rearrangement joins TRBV16 to TRBJ1-5; D might be TRBD1 (5 bases). The V gene's germline CDR1 is KGHSY and CDR2 FQNENV. The CDR3 runs to 15 residues. The V and J ends lost 0 bases and 4 bases respectively, with 10 bases between them. Here the CDR3 reads CASSQSGPGNQPQHF. The CDR3 DNA follows: TGTGCCAGCAGCCAATCGGGGCCAGGGAATCAGCCCCAGCATTTT.